This TCR beta chain was captured by sequencing in a study of low-dose radiotherapy and immunotherapy resistance in tumors. Study context: Patients' oral aspirin dose was 300 mg daily across four cycles from cycle 1 day 1.

This clonotype was counted many times. TRAV and TRBV primers primed cDNA for both TCRalpha and TCRbeta. A roughly 20-cycle PCR with a constant-region primer and V-primer adapter amplified TCRs. TCRdb independently ran MiXCR on the reads; one entry per CDR3 protein. The sample contains 100,000 or so distinct CDR3 sequences, 9.4% of which appear only once. The sample's time point: before trial treatment. V was cut by 4 bases and J by 4 bases, with 16 bases left in between. The CDR3 sequence is 16 residues long. Per the germline V gene, CDR1 is LGHNA and CDR2 is YSLEER. The material was PBMCs, obtained before treatment. This clonotype originated in a male donor with prostate cancer. This chain uses TRBV4-3 with TRBJ2-2; D is undetermined. CDR3 region: CASSLGHGSPTGELFF. The CDR3 DNA reads as TGCGCCAGCAGCCTCGGGCACGGCAGCCCCACCGGGGAGCTGTTTTTT.